A single sample gave rise to the 6 T cell receptor beta chains below, sequenced in a study of control samples from healthy donors and cancer patients. Assay: immunoSEQ multiplex PCR; the TCRdb copy retains only in-frame clones and omits some. The data contain around 52,000 clones, roughly 90% of them singletons. The sample consisted of PBMCs. Receptors were obtained from a man younger than 40 with colorectal cancer.

V and J are TRBV15 and TRBJ1-2; D unresolved. Germline V lookup: CDR1 LNHNV, CDR2 YYDKDF (reference sequence). V shed 0 bases and J shed 1 base, with 9 bases lying between them. The CDR3 loop spans 15 amino acids. DNA of the CDR3: TGTGCCACCAGCAGAGATCGTGTGGGTAACTATGGCTACACCTTC. Translated: CATSRDRVGNYGYTF.

The chain links TRBV6-5 to TRBJ1-1; D not certain. The ends were cut back, 8 bases at V and 0 bases at J, with 7 bases in the middle. CDR1 is MNHEY, CDR2 SVGAGI, per germline. The CDR3 length is 12 residues. This chain's CDR3 is CASGEMNTEAFF. The CDR3 DNA reads TGTGCCAGCGGGGAGATGAACACTGAAGCTTTCTTT.

This clone was seen a handful of times. V usage is TRBV25-1 and J usage is TRBJ1-6; the D gene is possibly TRBD1 (6 bases). Deletions cut 6 bases from V and 10 bases from J, with 19 bases between. The CDR3 runs to 15 residues. Germline lookup yields CDR1 MGHDK and CDR2 SYGVNS. CDR3 protein: CASSGGRDTRSPLHF. In DNA, the CDR3 is TGTGCCAGCAGCGGGGGGCGGGACACGAGGTCACCCCTCCACTTT.

This clone was picked up a small number of times. The V gene is TRBV7-2, the J gene TRBJ2-6; no clear D. CDR3 length equals 15 residues. The ends were cut back, 1 base at V and 4 bases at J, with 8 bases in the middle. Germline CDR1 reads SGHTA; CDR2 reads FQGNSA. The CDR3 DNA is TGTGCCAGCAGCTTAGGAGGCGAGGGGGCCAACGTCCTGACTTTC. Translated: CASSLGGEGANVLTF.

This chain joins TRBV6-6 and TRBJ1-1; no reliable D call. CDR1 is MNHNY, CDR2 SVGAGI, per germline (reference sequence). V lost 4 bases, J lost 0 bases, and 6 bases lay in between. This CDR3 spans 13 amino acids. DNA for the CDR3: TGTGCCAGCAGTTCACGGGTGAACACTGAAGCTTTCTTT. This codes for CASSSRVNTEAFF.

This rearrangement joins TRBV4-3 to TRBJ2-3; 8 nucleotides agree with TRBD1. Germline CDR1 and CDR2: LGHNA and YSLEER. V shed 0 bases and J 4 bases; nucleotides not matched to a gene: 6. The CDR3 length is 16 residues. The CDR3 sequence: CASSQDPQGAPDTQYF. The CDR3 DNA is TGCGCCAGCAGCCAAGATCCTCAGGGGGCTCCAGATACGCAGTATTTT.